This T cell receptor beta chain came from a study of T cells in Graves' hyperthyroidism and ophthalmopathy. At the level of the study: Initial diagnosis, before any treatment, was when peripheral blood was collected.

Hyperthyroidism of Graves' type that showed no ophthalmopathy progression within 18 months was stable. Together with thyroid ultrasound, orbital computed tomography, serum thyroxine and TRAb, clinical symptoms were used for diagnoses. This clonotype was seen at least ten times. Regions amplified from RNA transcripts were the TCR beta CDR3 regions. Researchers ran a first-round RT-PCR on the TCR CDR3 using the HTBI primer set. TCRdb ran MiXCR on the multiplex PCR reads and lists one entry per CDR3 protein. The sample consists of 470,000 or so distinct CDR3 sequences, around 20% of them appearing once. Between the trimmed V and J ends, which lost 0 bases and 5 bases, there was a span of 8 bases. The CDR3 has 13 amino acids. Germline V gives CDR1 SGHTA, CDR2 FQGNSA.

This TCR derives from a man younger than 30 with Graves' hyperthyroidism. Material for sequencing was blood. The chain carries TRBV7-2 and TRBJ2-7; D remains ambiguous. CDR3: CASSLAGINEQYF. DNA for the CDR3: TGTGCCAGCAGCTTAGCGGGAATCAACGAGCAGTACTTC. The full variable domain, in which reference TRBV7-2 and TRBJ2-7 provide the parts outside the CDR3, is GAGVSQSPSNKVTEKGKDVELRCDPISGHTALYWYRQSLGQGLEFLIYFQGNSAPDKSGLPSDRFSAERTGGSVSTLTIQRTQQEDSAVYLCASSLAGINEQYFGPGTRLTVT.